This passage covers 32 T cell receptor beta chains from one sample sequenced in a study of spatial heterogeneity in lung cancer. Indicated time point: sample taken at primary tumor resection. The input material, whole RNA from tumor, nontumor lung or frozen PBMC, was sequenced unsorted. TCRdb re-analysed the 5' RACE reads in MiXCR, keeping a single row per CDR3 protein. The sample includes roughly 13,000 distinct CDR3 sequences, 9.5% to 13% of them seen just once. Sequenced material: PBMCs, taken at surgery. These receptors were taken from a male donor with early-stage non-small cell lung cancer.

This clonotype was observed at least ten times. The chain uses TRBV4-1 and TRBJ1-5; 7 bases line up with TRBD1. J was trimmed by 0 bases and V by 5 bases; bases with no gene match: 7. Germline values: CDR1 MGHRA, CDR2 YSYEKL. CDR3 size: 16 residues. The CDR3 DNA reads TGCGCCAGCAGCGACACAGGGGTCTATAGCAATCAGCCCCAGCATTTT. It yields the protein CASSDTGVYSNQPQHF.

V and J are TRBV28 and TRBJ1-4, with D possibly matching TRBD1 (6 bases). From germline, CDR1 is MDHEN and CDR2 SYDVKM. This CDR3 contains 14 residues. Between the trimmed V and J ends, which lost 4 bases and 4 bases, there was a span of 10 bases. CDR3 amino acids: CASSSGQINEKLFF. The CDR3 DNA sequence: TGTGCCAGCAGTTCAGGACAGATTAATGAAAAACTGTTTTTT.

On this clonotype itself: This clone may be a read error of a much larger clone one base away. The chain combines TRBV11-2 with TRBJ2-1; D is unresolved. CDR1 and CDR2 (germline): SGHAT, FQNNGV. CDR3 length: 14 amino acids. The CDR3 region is CASSLWVKVDEQSF. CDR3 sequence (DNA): TGTGCCAGCAGCTTGTGGGTCAAGGTGGATGAGCAGTCCTTC.

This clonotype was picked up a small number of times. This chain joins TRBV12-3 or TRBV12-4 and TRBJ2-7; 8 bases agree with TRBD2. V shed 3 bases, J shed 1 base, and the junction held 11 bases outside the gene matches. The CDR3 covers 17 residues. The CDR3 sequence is CASSFRPPGTRSYEQYF. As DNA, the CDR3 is TGTGCCAGCAGTTTCCGCCCGCCCGGGACTAGATCCTACGAGCAGTACTTC.

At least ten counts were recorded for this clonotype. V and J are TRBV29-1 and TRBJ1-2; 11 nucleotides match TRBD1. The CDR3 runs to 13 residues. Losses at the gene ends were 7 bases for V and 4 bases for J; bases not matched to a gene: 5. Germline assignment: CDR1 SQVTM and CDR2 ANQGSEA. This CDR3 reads CSAPGQGVYGYTF. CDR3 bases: TGCAGCGCTCCGGGACAGGGGGTCTATGGCTACACCTTC.

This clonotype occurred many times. The CDR3 reads CASSFASGFTDTQYF. The CDR3 DNA follows: TGTGCCAGCAGCTTCGCCAGCGGCTTCACAGATACGCAGTATTTT. The chain combines TRBV7-8 with TRBJ2-3; tentatively, D is TRBD2 (5 bases). Trimming stripped 3 bases from V and 2 bases from J, with 12 bases between. The V gene's germline CDR1 is SGHVS and CDR2 FQNEAQ. The CDR3 extends over 15 amino acids.

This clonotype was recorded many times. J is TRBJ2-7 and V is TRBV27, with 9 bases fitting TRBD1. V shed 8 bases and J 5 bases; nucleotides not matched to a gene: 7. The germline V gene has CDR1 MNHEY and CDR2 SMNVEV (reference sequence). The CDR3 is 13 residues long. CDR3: CASHFTGGNEQYF. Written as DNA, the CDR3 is TGTGCCAGCCACTTCACAGGGGGCAACGAGCAGTACTTC.

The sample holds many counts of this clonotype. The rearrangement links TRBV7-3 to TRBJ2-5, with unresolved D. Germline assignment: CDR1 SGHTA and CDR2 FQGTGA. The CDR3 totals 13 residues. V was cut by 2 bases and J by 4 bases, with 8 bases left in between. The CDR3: CASSLGPRETQYF. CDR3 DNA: TGTGCCAGCAGCTTAGGACCTAGAGAGACCCAGTACTTC.

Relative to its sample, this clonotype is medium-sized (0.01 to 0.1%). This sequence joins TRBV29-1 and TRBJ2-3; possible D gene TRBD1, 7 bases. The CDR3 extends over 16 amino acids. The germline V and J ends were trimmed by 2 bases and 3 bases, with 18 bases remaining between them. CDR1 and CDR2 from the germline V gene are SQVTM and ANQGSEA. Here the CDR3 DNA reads TGCAGCGTTGAAACCAGGAGGGGGCGAGGAACAGATACGCAGTATTTT. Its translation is CSVETRRGRGTDTQYF.

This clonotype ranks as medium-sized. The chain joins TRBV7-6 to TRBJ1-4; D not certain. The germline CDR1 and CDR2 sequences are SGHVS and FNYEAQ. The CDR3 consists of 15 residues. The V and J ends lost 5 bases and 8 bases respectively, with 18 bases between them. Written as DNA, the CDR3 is TGTGCCAGCAGCACCAAAGACATCGAAGGGGAAAAACTGTTTTTT. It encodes CASSTKDIEGEKLFF.

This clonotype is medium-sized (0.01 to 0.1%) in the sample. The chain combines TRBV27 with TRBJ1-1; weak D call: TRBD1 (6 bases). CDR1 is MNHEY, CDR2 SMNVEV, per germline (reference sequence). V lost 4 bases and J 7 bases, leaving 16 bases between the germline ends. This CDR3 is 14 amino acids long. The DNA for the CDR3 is TGTGCCAGCAGTTCCGTGGGGGGGCAGGGTGAAGCTTTCTTT. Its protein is CASSSVGGQGEAFF.

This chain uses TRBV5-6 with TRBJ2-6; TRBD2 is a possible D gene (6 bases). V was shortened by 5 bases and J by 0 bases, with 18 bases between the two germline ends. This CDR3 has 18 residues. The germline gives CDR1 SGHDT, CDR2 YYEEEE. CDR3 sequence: CASRLRGNPSSGANVLTF. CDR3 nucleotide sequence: TGTGCCAGCAGATTGCGCGGGAACCCTTCCTCTGGGGCCAACGTCCTGACTTTC. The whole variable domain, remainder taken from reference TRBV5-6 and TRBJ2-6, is DAGVTQSPTHLIKTRGQQVTLRCSPKSGHDTVSWYQQALGQGPQFIFQYYEEEERQRGNFPDRFSGHQFPNYSSELNVNALLLGDSALYLCASRLRGNPSSGANVLTFGAGSRLTVL.

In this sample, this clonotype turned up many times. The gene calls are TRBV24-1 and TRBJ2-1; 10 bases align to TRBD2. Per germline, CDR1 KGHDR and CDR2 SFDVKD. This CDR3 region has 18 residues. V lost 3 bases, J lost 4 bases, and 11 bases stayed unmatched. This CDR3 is CATSDSRGLASLYNEQFF. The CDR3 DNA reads TGTGCCACCAGTGATAGTCGGGGACTAGCGTCACTATACAATGAGCAGTTCTTC.

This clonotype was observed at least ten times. CDR3 coding DNA: TGTGCCAGCAGCTCTATTTACGAGCAGTACTTC. Amino acids: CASSSIYEQYF. V is TRBV3-1 and J is TRBJ2-7; no firm D call. Germline V gives CDR1 LGHDT, CDR2 YNNKEL (reference sequence). The V end was cut by 5 bases, the J end by 4 bases, with 6 bases between. This CDR3 has 11 amino acids.

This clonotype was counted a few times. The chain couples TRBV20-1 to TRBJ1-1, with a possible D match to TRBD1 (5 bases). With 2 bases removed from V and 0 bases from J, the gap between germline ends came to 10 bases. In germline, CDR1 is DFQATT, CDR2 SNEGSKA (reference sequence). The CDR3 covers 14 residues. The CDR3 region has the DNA TGCAGTGCTAGAAGTTCAGGGATGAACACTGAAGCTTTCTTT. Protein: CSARSSGMNTEAFF.

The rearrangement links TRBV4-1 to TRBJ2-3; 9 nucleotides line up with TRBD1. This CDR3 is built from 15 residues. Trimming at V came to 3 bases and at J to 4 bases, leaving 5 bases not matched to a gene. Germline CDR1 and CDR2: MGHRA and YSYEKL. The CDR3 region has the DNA TGCGCCAGCAGCCAGCCGGGACAGGGTGCAGATACGCAGTATTTT. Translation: CASSQPGQGADTQYF.

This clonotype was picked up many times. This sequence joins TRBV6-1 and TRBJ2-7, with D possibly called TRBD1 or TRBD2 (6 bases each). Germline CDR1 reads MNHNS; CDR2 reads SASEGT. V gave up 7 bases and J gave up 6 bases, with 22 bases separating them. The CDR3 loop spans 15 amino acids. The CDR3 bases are TGTGCCAGCACCGACGCGGGACATGTGCCCCCCGAGCAGTACTTC. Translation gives CASTDAGHVPPEQYF.

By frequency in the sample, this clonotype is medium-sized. CDR3 protein: CASSGGPYEQYF. Here the CDR3 DNA reads TGTGCCAGTAGCGGGGGACCCTACGAGCAGTACTTC. The rearrangement joins TRBV12-3 or TRBV12-4 to TRBJ2-7, with TRBD2 matching over 9 bases. The CDR3 extends over 12 amino acids. After removal of 9 bases from V and 2 bases from J, the junction contained 2 bases not matched to a gene.

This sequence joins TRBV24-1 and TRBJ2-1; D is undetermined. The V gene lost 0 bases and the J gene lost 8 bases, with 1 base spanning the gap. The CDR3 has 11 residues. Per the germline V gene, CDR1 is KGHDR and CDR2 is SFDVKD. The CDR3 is CATSDLYEQFF. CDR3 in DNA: TGTGCCACCAGTGATTTGTATGAGCAGTTCTTC.

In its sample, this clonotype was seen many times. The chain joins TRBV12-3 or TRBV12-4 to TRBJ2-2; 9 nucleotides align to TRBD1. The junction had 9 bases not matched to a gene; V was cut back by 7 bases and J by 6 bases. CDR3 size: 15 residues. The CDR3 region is CASTTGTGFSGELFF. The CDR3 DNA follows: TGTGCCAGCACCACCGGGACAGGGTTCTCCGGGGAGCTGTTTTTT.

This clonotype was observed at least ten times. CDR3 sequence (DNA): TGTGCCAGCAGTTACTCTTCGACAGGATACTATGGCTACACCTTC. This codes for CASSYSSTGYYGYTF. V is TRBV6-5 and J is TRBJ1-2; the D gene is possibly TRBD1 (6 bases). V was cut by 0 bases and J by 3 bases, with 11 bases left in between. Germline V lookup: CDR1 MNHEY, CDR2 SVGAGI. The CDR3 contains 15 residues.

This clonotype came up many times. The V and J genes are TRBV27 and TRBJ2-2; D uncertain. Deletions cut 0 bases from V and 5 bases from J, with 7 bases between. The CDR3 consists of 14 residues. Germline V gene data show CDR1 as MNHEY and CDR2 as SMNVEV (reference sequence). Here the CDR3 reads CASSLSGKTGELFF. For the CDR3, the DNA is TGTGCCAGCAGTTTATCTGGAAAGACCGGGGAGCTGTTTTTT.

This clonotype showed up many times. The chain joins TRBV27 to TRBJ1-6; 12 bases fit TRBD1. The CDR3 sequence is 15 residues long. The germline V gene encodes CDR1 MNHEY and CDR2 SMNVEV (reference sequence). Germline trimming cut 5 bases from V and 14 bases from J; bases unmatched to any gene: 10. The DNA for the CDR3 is TGTGCCAGCAGTATACCGGGACAGGGGGCGATGGCCCTCCACTTT. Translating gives CASSIPGQGAMALHF.

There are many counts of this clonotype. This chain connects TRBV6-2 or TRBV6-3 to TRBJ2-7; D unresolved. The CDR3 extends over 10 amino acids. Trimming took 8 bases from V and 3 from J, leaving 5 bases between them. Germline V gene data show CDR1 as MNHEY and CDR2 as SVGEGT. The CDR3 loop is CASSDYEQYF. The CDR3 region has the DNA TGTGCCAGCTCAGACTACGAGCAGTACTTC.

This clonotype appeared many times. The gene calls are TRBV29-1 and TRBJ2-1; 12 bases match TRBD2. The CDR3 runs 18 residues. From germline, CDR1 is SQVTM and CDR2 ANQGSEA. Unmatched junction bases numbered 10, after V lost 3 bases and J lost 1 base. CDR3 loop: CSVERLAGGPMSYNEQFF. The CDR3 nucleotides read TGCAGCGTTGAGAGGCTAGCGGGAGGGCCCATGTCCTACAATGAGCAGTTCTTC.

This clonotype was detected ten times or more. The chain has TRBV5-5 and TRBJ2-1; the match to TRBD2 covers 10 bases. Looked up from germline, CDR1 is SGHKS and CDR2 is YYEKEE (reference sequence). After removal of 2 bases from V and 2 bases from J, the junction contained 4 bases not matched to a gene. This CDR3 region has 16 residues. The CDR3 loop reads CASSLTSGTPYNEQFF. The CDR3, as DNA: TGTGCCAGCAGCTTAACTAGCGGGACCCCCTACAATGAGCAGTTCTTC.

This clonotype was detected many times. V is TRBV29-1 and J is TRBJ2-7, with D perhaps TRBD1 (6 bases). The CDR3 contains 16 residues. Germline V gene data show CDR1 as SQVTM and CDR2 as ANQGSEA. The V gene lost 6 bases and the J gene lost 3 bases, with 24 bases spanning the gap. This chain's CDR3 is CSVLPGTSFAGYEQYF. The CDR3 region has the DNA TGCAGCGTCCTTCCCGGGACATCCTTCGCAGGCTACGAGCAGTACTTC.

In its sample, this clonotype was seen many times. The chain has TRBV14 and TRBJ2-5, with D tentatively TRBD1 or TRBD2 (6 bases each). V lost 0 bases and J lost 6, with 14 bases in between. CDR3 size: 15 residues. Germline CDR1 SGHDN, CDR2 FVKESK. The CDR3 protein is CASSQDLGGDKTQYF. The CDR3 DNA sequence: TGTGCCAGCAGCCAAGATCTGGGGGGCGATAAGACCCAGTACTTC.

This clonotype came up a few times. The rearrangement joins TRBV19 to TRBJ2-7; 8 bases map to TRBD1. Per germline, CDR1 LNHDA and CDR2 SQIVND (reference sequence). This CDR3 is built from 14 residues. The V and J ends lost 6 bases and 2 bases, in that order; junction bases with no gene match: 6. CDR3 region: CASRDRATAYEQYF. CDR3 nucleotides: TGTGCCAGTAGGGACAGGGCTACAGCCTACGAGCAGTACTTC.

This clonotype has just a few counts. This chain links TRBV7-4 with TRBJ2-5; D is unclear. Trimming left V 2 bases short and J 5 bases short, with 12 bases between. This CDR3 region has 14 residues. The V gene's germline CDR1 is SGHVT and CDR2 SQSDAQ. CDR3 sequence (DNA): TGTGCCAGCAGCTTAAACATGAACGGGGAGACCCAGTACTTC. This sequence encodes CASSLNMNGETQYF.

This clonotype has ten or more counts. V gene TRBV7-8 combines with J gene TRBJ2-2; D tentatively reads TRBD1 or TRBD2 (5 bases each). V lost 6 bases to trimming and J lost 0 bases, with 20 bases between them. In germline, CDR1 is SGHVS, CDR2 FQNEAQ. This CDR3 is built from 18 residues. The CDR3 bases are TGTGCCAGCAGACCACGGGGCAGCCAAGTTGCGAACACCGGGGAGCTGTTTTTT. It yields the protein CASRPRGSQVANTGELFF.

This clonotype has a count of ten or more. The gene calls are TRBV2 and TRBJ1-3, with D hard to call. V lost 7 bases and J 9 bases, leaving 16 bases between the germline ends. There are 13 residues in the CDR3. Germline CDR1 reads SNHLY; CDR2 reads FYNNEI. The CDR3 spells CASKVTPEGTIYF. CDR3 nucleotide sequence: TGTGCCAGCAAGGTCACCCCCGAGGGCACCATATATTTT. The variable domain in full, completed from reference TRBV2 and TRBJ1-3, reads EPEVTQTPSHQVTQMGQEVILRCVPISNHLYFYWYRQILGQKVEFLVSFYNNEISEKSEIFDDQFSVERPDGSNFTLKIRSTKLEDSAMYFCASKVTPEGTIYFGEGSWLTVV.